This T cell receptor (beta chain) was sequenced for a study of T-cell reconstitution after alpha-beta-depleted transplantation in children. This clonotype occurred many times. Its antigen is still unknown. Researchers prepared the TCRbeta library using unique molecular identifiers, the study reports. TCRdb fed the PCR reads into MiXCR, producing one record per CDR3 protein. The data show about 200,000 distinct CDR3 sequences, approximately 7% seen once. Study results and limitations: Newly produced T cells mostly provided counts and TCRbeta diversity after one year, as hyperexpanded clones declined. High day-60 TCRbeta diversity in some patients came from surviving recipient T cells and thymic progenitors. Expanded graft clones numbering several hundred reportedly gave rise to alpha-beta T cells about two months after transplant.

The germline V gene encodes CDR1 SGHRS and CDR2 YFSETQ. V lost 3 bases and J 3 bases, leaving 9 bases between the germline ends. The CDR3 runs 13 residues. V is TRBV5-1 and J is TRBJ1-1, with a tentative D call TRBD1 (5 bases). This specimen consisted of PBMCs, obtained before TCRalphabeta/CD19-depleted stem cell transplant. The sequence was collected from a boy aged 2 to 10 with acute lymphoblastic leukemia, due to receive a stem cell transplant. CDR3 amino acids: CASSSSGDTEAFF. CDR3 sequence (DNA): TGCGCCAGCAGCTCCTCGGGGGACACTGAAGCTTTCTTT.